Included here is one T cell receptor (beta chain) sequence, with context. Clones were sequenced by immunoSEQ multiplex PCR, and TCRdb holds only the in-frame ones, with some missing. This table holds about 78,000 clones, approximately 80% found once. This sample was included in a study of blood T cell repertoires in COVID-19. The sequence was obtained from a man aged 60-69 years with active or convalescent COVID-19. Source material: peripheral blood.

DNA for the CDR3: TGTGCCAGCAGTTACGACAGGCGGTCCCCTGAAGCTTTCTTT. It codes for CASSYDRRSPEAFF. The V gene is TRBV6-5, the J gene TRBJ1-1; D might be TRBD1 (6 bases). The CDR3 is made up of 14 amino acids. Germline CDR1 and CDR2: MNHEY and SVGAGI. Trimming left V 2 bases short and J 6 bases short, with 13 bases between.